Listed here are 2 T cell receptor beta chains from one sample, sequenced in a study of blood T cell repertoires in COVID-19. The data were produced by immunoSEQ multiplex PCR, yet TCRdb's version contains in-frame clones alone and is incomplete. The table has roughly 230,000 clones, 87% seen once; the top ten hold around 7%. Sequenced: PBMCs or T cells enriched from blood (not recorded which). Every receptor here comes from a man in his thirties or forties in a cohort exposed to, infected with or recovered from COVID-19 (not recorded which).

The chain recombines TRBV19 with TRBJ2-1, with 13 bases that match TRBD2. V gave up 5 bases and J gave up 8 bases; unmatched junction bases: 18. The CDR3 length is 19 residues. CDR1 and CDR2 (germline): LNHDA, SQIVND (reference sequence). This CDR3 reads CASSAPGQGGTSGTYEQFF. The CDR3 DNA follows: TGTGCCAGTAGTGCACCGGGACAGGGCGGGACTAGCGGGACCTATGAGCAGTTCTTC.

On this clone: Other DNA sequences in the sample encode the same CDR3. The chain carries TRBV7-9 and TRBJ2-1; D perhaps matches TRBD2 (5 bases). The CDR3 contains 15 residues. V was trimmed by 0 bases and J by 0 bases, leaving 6 bases between them. CDR1 and CDR2 (germline): SEHNR, FQNEAQ (reference sequence). The CDR3 protein is CASSLAGSSYNEQFF. The CDR3 DNA sequence: TGTGCCAGCAGCTTAGCAGGGAGCTCCTACAATGAGCAGTTCTTC.